This TCR beta chain was observed in a study of blood T cell repertoires in COVID-19. About the study: Whether acute or convalescent, the COVID-19 samples came from the United States, Italy and Spain.

Only in-frame clones appear in the TCRdb table, and some are missing; sequencing was by immunoSEQ multiplex PCR. The repertoire includes around 95,000 clones, around four fifths of them detected once, and approximately 30% sits in the top ten. Sequenced input: peripheral blood. The sequence was obtained from an older man with active or convalescent COVID-19.

The CDR3: CASSSSWGRAHYEQYF. For the CDR3, the DNA is TGTGCCAGCAGTTCCTCCTGGGGGAGGGCCCACTACGAGCAGTACTTC. The rearrangement uses TRBV27 and TRBJ2-7; TRBD2 aligns across 7 bases. The V gene's germline CDR1 is MNHEY and CDR2 SMNVEV (reference sequence). V dropped 4 bases and J dropped 3; count of bases not matched to a gene: 12. The CDR3 has 16 residues.